This T cell receptor (beta chain) came from a study of blood T cells in healthy people across ages. Overall study findings and caveats: The study found more naive CD4+ cells and higher diversity in long-lived than aged donors.

A sample-barcoded 5' primer and a J-beta primer mix were used in a second PCR of roughly 6 to 11 cycles. One entry per CDR3 protein, called by TCRdb with MiXCR from the 5' RACE reads. The table records 500,000 to 600,000 distinct CDR3 sequences, 27% of them present only once. Per sample, no less than 6 micrograms of total RNA were extracted. Turning to this clonotype: What it binds is unknown.

Germline V gene data show CDR1 as MNHEY and CDR2 as SMNVEV (reference sequence). Deletions cut 0 bases from V and 0 bases from J, with 3 bases between. There are 15 residues in the CDR3. This receptor was identified in a woman aged 65 to 85 in good health. This chain uses TRBV27 with TRBJ2-6, with D unresolved. What was sequenced was blood. As DNA, the CDR3 is TGTGCCAGCAGTTTATCGGACTCTGGGGCCAACGTCCTGACTTTC. It specifies CASSLSDSGANVLTF. Looking up the rest from reference TRBV27 and TRBJ2-6 gives the full variable domain: EAQVTQNPRYLITVTGKKLTVTCSQNMNHEYMSWYRQDPGLGLRQIYYSMNVEVTDKGDVPEGYKVSRKEKRNFPLILESPSPNQTSLYFCASSLSDSGANVLTFGAGSRLTVL.